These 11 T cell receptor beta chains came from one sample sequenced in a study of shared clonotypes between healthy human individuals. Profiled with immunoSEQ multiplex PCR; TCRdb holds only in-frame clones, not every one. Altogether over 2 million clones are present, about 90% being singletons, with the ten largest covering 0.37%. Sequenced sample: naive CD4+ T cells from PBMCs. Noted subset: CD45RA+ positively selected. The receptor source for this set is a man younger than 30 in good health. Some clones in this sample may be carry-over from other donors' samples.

The CDR3 DNA reads as TGTGCCTGGACCACAGGACAGGGTTACACCTTC. This codes for CAWTTGQGYTF. The chain joins TRBV30 to TRBJ1-2; 8 bases line up with TRBD1. V lost 4 bases to trimming and J lost 11 bases; unmatched junction nucleotides: 6. The V gene's germline CDR1 is GTSNPN and CDR2 SVGIG (reference sequence). There are 11 residues in the CDR3. The full variable domain, with the rest looked up from reference TRBV30 and TRBJ1-2, is SQTIHQWPATLVQPVGSPLSLECTVEGTSNPNLYWYRQAAGRGLQLLFYSVGIGQISSEVPQNLSASRPQDRQFILSSKKLLLSDSGFYLCAWTTGQGYTFGSGTRLTVV.

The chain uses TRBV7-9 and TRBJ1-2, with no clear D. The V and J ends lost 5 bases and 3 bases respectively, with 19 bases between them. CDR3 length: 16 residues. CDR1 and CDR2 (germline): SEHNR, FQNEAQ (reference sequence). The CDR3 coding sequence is TGTGCCAGCAGCCCCCGAGGATTCGGGGAGGACTATGGCTACACCTTC. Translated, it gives CASSPRGFGEDYGYTF.

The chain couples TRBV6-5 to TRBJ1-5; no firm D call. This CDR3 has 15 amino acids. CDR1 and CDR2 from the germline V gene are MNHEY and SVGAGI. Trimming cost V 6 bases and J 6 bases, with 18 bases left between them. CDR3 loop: CASSYGPPEGQPQHF. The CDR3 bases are TGTGCCAGCAGCTACGGACCCCCGGAGGGTCAGCCCCAGCATTTT.

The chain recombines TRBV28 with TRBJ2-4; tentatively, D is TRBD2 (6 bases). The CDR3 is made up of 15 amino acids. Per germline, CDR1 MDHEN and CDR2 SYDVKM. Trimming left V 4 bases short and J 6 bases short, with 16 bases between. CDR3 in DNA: TGTGCCAGCAGTTCCTTAGAGGGAGGCGTAAACATTCAGTACTTC. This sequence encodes CASSSLEGGVNIQYF.

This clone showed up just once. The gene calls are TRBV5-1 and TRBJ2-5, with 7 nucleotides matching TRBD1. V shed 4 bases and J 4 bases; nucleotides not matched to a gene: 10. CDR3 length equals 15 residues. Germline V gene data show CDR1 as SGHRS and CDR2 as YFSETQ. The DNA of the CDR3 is TGCGCCAGCAGCCCAGGGACAGACACGGGAGAGACCCAGTACTTC. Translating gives CASSPGTDTGETQYF.

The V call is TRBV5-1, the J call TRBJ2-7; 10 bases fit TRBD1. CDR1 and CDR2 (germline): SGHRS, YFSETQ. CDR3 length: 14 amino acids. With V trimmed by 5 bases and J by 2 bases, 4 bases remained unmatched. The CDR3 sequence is CASRPGTGAYEQYF. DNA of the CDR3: TGCGCCAGCAGGCCCGGGACAGGGGCCTACGAGCAGTACTTC.

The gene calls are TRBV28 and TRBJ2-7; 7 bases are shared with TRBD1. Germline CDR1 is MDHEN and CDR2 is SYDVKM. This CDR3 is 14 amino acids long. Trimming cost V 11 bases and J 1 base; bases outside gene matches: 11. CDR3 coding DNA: TGTGCCTCCCTCCCGGGACAGAGGTCCTACGAGCAGTACTTC. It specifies CASLPGQRSYEQYF.

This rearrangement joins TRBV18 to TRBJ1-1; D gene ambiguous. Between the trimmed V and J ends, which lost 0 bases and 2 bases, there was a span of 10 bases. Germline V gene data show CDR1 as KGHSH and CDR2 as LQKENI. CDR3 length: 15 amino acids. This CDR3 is CASSPPQFVNTEAFF. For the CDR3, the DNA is TGTGCCAGCTCACCACCCCAGTTCGTTAACACTGAAGCTTTCTTT. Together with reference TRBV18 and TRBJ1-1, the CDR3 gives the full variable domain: NAGVMQNPRHLVRRRGQEARLRCSPMKGHSHVYWYRQLPEEGLKFMVYLQKENIIDESGMPKERFSAEFPKEGPSILRIQQVVRGDSAAYFCASSPPQFVNTEAFFGQGTRLTVV.

CDR3 coding DNA: TGTGCCAGCAGTTCCCGAGGGGGGCACTTGGGGACCCAGTACTTC. Its protein product is CASSSRGGHLGTQYF. V and J are TRBV28 and TRBJ2-5; D is tentatively TRBD1 or TRBD2 (6 bases each). The CDR3 loop spans 15 amino acids. Trimming stripped 4 bases from V and 7 bases from J, with 19 bases between. CDR1 and CDR2 from the germline V gene are MDHEN and SYDVKM.

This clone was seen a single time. The CDR3 reads CASSPRQGENTEAFF. The DNA of the CDR3 is TGTGCCAGCTCACCAAGACAGGGGGAGAACACTGAAGCTTTCTTT. The V and J genes are TRBV18 and TRBJ1-1, with TRBD1 matching 9 bases. CDR1 is KGHSH and CDR2 is LQKENI in the germline V gene. The V segment lost 2 bases and the J segment 1 base; nucleotides outside the gene matches: 2. The CDR3 runs 15 residues.

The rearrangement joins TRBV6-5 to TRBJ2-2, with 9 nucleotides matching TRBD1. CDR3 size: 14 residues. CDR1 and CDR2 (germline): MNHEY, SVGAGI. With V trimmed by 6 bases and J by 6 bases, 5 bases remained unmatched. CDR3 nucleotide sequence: TGTGCCAGCAGCCGGGACAGGGAATCCGGGGAGCTGTTTTTT. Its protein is CASSRDRESGELFF.